This T cell receptor beta chain was captured by sequencing in a study of identical twins. The CDR3 runs to 13 residues. The germline gives CDR1 ENHRY, CDR2 SYGVKD. V was clipped by 10 bases and J by 1 base, with 13 bases between them. TCRdb called the 5' RACE reads again in MiXCR, with one record for every CDR3 protein. In the table there are around 250,000 distinct CDR3 sequences, approximately 12% of which are singletons. Separately, the same data were catalogued under a study of yellow fever vaccine responses in identical twins.

This TCR derives from a woman younger than 30 in good health. The sample taken for sequencing was memory (CD45RO+) T cells sorted from blood. This chain connects TRBV10-3 to TRBJ1-2; perhaps TRBD1 as D (5 bases). Written as DNA, the CDR3 is TGTGCCACACAAGGGACGGTTAACTATGGCTACACCTTC. It codes for CATQGTVNYGYTF.